Listed below are T cell receptor beta chains from one sample, sequenced in a study of blood T cells in healthy people across ages. MiXCR, applied by TCRdb to the 5' RACE reads, yields one record per CDR3 protein. Of roughly 1,300,000 distinct CDR3 sequences listed, approximately 63% are singletons. Sequencing was performed on blood. The receptor source for this set is a man between 18 and 35 years old in good health. The CDR3 runs from the conserved cysteine through the conserved F or W. The order of the fields is D gene, clone size, V gene, J gene, CDR3 length, CDR3 protein, CDR3 DNA. A D gene is named only where the DNA matches it firmly. Expanded clones are given a class, and other clones once, few, many or no size at all.

d_call: .
clone_size: .
v_call: TRBV4-1
j_call: TRBJ2-7
cdr3_length: 16
cdr3_aa: CASSQPAGTRPYEQYF
cdr3_nt: TGCGCCAGCAGCCAACCCGCCGGGACCAGACCCTACGAGCAGTACTTC

d_call: TRBD1
clone_size: .
v_call: TRBV6-1
j_call: TRBJ1-5
cdr3_length: 15
cdr3_aa: CASSSRTGGNQPQHF
cdr3_nt: TGTGCCAGCAGTAGCCGGACAGGGGGCAATCAGCCCCAGCATTTT

d_call: .
clone_size: few
v_call: TRBV2
j_call: TRBJ1-5
cdr3_length: 14
cdr3_aa: CASSVVTHNQPQHF
cdr3_nt: TGTGCCAGCAGTGTGGTAACACACAATCAGCCCCAGCATTTT

d_call: .
clone_size: many
v_call: TRBV7-2
j_call: TRBJ2-5
cdr3_length: 14
cdr3_aa: CASSSRTGGDTQYF
cdr3_nt: TGTGCCAGCAGCTCGCGGACTGGAGGAGACACCCAGTACTTC

d_call: .
clone_size: .
v_call: TRBV4-1
j_call: TRBJ2-1
cdr3_length: 15
cdr3_aa: CASSQYVEGYNEQFF
cdr3_nt: TGCGCCAGCAGCCAGTACGTGGAGGGATACAATGAGCAGTTCTTC

d_call: .
clone_size: .
v_call: TRBV6-5
j_call: TRBJ2-1
cdr3_length: 14
cdr3_aa: CATQRDSGFDEQFF
cdr3_nt: TGTGCCACCCAAAGAGACTCCGGGTTTGATGAGCAGTTCTTC

d_call: TRBD2
clone_size: .
v_call: TRBV6-5
j_call: TRBJ2-5
cdr3_length: 16
cdr3_aa: CASSTRTSGGKETQYF
cdr3_nt: TGTGCCAGCAGTACTCGGACTAGCGGGGGGAAAGAGACCCAGTACTTC

d_call: .
clone_size: .
v_call: TRBV20-1
j_call: TRBJ1-2
cdr3_length: 13
cdr3_aa: CSASGTREGGYTF
cdr3_nt: TGCAGTGCTTCCGGGACTCGGGAGGGAGGCTACACCTTC

d_call: .
clone_size: once
v_call: TRBV20-1
j_call: TRBJ2-7
cdr3_length: 13
cdr3_aa: CSARVGRFYEQYF
cdr3_nt: TGCAGTGCTAGGGTTGGGCGGTTCTACGAGCAGTACTTC

d_call: TRBD1
clone_size: .
v_call: TRBV20-1
j_call: TRBJ2-5
cdr3_length: 13
cdr3_aa: CSAPGTGLGTQYF
cdr3_nt: TGCAGTGCCCCCGGGACAGGGCTTGGGACCCAGTACTTC

d_call: .
clone_size: .
v_call: TRBV21-1
j_call: TRBJ2-6
cdr3_length: 18
cdr3_aa: CASSKAGASSSGANVLTF
cdr3_nt: TGTGCCAGCAGCAAAGCGGGAGCATCAAGCTCTGGGGCCAACGTCCTGACTTTC

d_call: TRBD2
clone_size: .
v_call: TRBV20-1
j_call: TRBJ2-7
cdr3_length: 15
cdr3_aa: CSARRPGLAKYEQYF
cdr3_nt: TGCAGTGCTAGACGTCCGGGACTAGCGAAATACGAGCAGTACTTC

d_call: TRBD1
clone_size: once
v_call: TRBV29-1
j_call: TRBJ2-2
cdr3_length: 13
cdr3_aa: CSGGQGAAGELFF
cdr3_nt: TGCAGCGGTGGACAGGGGGCCGCCGGGGAGCTGTTTTTT

d_call: .
clone_size: .
v_call: TRBV6-2/TRBV6-3
j_call: TRBJ2-7
cdr3_length: 13
cdr3_aa: CASSYYRDNEQYF
cdr3_nt: TGTGCCAGCAGTTATTACAGGGACAACGAGCAGTACTTC

d_call: .
clone_size: .
v_call: TRBV7-9
j_call: TRBJ2-7
cdr3_length: 14
cdr3_aa: CASSADSFSYEQYF
cdr3_nt: TGTGCCAGCAGCGCGGACAGCTTCTCCTACGAGCAGTACTTC

d_call: TRBD1
clone_size: .
v_call: TRBV6-1
j_call: TRBJ2-7
cdr3_length: 16
cdr3_aa: CASRRIPGQGRYEQYF
cdr3_nt: TGTGCCAGCAGGAGGATACCGGGACAGGGGAGGTACGAGCAGTACTTC

d_call: .
clone_size: .
v_call: TRBV18
j_call: TRBJ2-1
cdr3_length: 13
cdr3_aa: CASSPAWDNEQFF
cdr3_nt: TGTGCCAGCTCACCGGCTTGGGACAATGAGCAGTTCTTC

d_call: .
clone_size: .
v_call: TRBV4-1
j_call: TRBJ1-1
cdr3_length: 13
cdr3_aa: CASSQTVNTEAFF
cdr3_nt: TGCGCCAGCAGCCAAACAGTGAACACTGAAGCTTTCTTT

d_call: .
clone_size: .
v_call: TRBV18
j_call: TRBJ2-3
cdr3_length: 14
cdr3_aa: CASSPKATTDTQYF
cdr3_nt: TGTGCCAGCTCACCAAAGGCTACAACAGATACGCAGTATTTT

d_call: .
clone_size: .
v_call: TRBV7-2
j_call: TRBJ2-1
cdr3_length: 16
cdr3_aa: CASSPVGGVYINEQFF
cdr3_nt: TGTGCCAGCAGCCCAGTGGGGGGAGTCTACATCAATGAGCAGTTCTTC

d_call: .
clone_size: .
v_call: TRBV4-1
j_call: TRBJ2-3
cdr3_length: 14
cdr3_aa: CASSQLTGRDTQYF
cdr3_nt: TGCGCCAGCAGCCAGCTCACAGGGCGAGATACGCAGTATTTT

d_call: .
clone_size: .
v_call: TRBV4-1
j_call: TRBJ1-6
cdr3_length: 15
cdr3_aa: CASSHAASYNSPLHF
cdr3_nt: TGCGCCAGCAGCCATGCGGCGTCCTATAATTCACCCCTCCACTTT

d_call: .
clone_size: .
v_call: TRBV29-1
j_call: TRBJ2-4
cdr3_length: 10
cdr3_aa: CSGILDIQYF
cdr3_nt: TGCAGCGGAATTCTAGACATTCAGTACTTC

d_call: .
clone_size: few
v_call: TRBV7-2
j_call: TRBJ2-5
cdr3_length: 14
cdr3_aa: CASSSVGSQETQYF
cdr3_nt: TGTGCCAGCAGCTCTGTCGGGAGCCAAGAGACCCAGTACTTC

d_call: .
clone_size: .
v_call: TRBV14
j_call: TRBJ2-4
cdr3_length: 14
cdr3_aa: CASSQDLFGGTQYF
cdr3_nt: TGTGCCAGCAGCCAAGATCTCTTCGGCGGCACACAGTACTTC

d_call: TRBD1
clone_size: .
v_call: TRBV29-1
j_call: TRBJ2-3
cdr3_length: 15
cdr3_aa: CSVEVVTGVGDTQYF
cdr3_nt: TGCAGCGTTGAAGTCGTTACAGGGGTTGGAGATACGCAGTATTTT

d_call: TRBD1
clone_size: few
v_call: TRBV5-1
j_call: TRBJ2-7
cdr3_length: 14
cdr3_aa: CASSWLTDRGEQYF
cdr3_nt: TGCGCCAGCAGCTGGTTAACGGACAGGGGCGAGCAGTACTTC

d_call: .
clone_size: .
v_call: TRBV20-1
j_call: TRBJ1-2
cdr3_length: 14
cdr3_aa: CSAPREGSNGGYTF
cdr3_nt: TGCAGTGCTCCTCGGGAGGGGTCGAACGGCGGCTACACCTTC

d_call: TRBD1
clone_size: .
v_call: TRBV12-3/TRBV12-4
j_call: TRBJ2-3
cdr3_length: 16
cdr3_aa: CASRPTQGALTDTQYF
cdr3_nt: TGTGCCAGCAGGCCGACCCAGGGGGCTTTAACAGATACGCAGTATTTT

d_call: TRBD2
clone_size: .
v_call: TRBV5-1
j_call: TRBJ2-7
cdr3_length: 16
cdr3_aa: CASSLGLAGDSYEQYF
cdr3_nt: TGCGCCAGCAGCCTGGGACTAGCGGGGGATTCCTACGAGCAGTACTTC

d_call: TRBD2
clone_size: .
v_call: TRBV5-1
j_call: TRBJ2-7
cdr3_length: 15
cdr3_aa: CASSPRAGGLYEQYF
cdr3_nt: TGCGCCAGCAGCCCCCGCGCGGGAGGGCTCTACGAGCAGTACTTC

d_call: .
clone_size: .
v_call: TRBV9
j_call: TRBJ2-5
cdr3_length: 14
cdr3_aa: CASRERPDFETQYF
cdr3_nt: TGTGCCAGCAGGGAAAGACCGGATTTCGAGACCCAGTACTTC

d_call: TRBD2
clone_size: .
v_call: TRBV10-3
j_call: TRBJ2-3
cdr3_length: 14
cdr3_aa: CAISLAGPTDTQYF
cdr3_nt: TGTGCCATCAGTTTAGCGGGACCCACAGATACGCAGTATTTT

d_call: .
clone_size: .
v_call: TRBV29-1
j_call: TRBJ2-7
cdr3_length: 11
cdr3_aa: CSVPEGGEQYF
cdr3_nt: TGCAGCGTCCCTGAAGGGGGCGAGCAGTACTTC

d_call: TRBD1
clone_size: .
v_call: TRBV6-2/TRBV6-3
j_call: TRBJ2-1
cdr3_length: 12
cdr3_aa: CASRQGSDEQFF
cdr3_nt: TGTGCCAGCAGACAGGGGTCGGATGAGCAGTTCTTC

d_call: .
clone_size: .
v_call: TRBV29-1
j_call: TRBJ1-4
cdr3_length: 15
cdr3_aa: CSVAISGEVNEKLFF
cdr3_nt: TGCAGCGTTGCGATAAGTGGTGAAGTTAATGAAAAACTGTTTTTT

d_call: .
clone_size: few
v_call: TRBV12-3/TRBV12-4
j_call: TRBJ1-1
cdr3_length: 16
cdr3_aa: CASSFGAGDMNTEAFF
cdr3_nt: TGTGCCAGCAGTTTTGGGGCAGGGGACATGAACACTGAAGCTTTCTTT

d_call: .
clone_size: .
v_call: TRBV20-1
j_call: TRBJ2-5
cdr3_length: 16
cdr3_aa: CSAIPLAPTFQETQYF
cdr3_nt: TGCAGTGCTATCCCGTTGGCACCAACATTCCAAGAGACCCAGTACTTC

d_call: .
clone_size: .
v_call: TRBV12-3/TRBV12-4
j_call: TRBJ1-2
cdr3_length: 15
cdr3_aa: CASSLSPTGGVGYTF
cdr3_nt: TGTGCCAGCAGTTTAAGCCCTACCGGGGGGGTTGGCTACACCTTC

d_call: TRBD2
clone_size: .
v_call: TRBV2
j_call: TRBJ2-3
cdr3_length: 16
cdr3_aa: CASSLWSGGGTDTQYF
cdr3_nt: TGTGCCAGCAGCCTGTGGAGCGGGGGTGGCACAGATACGCAGTATTTT

d_call: TRBD1
clone_size: .
v_call: TRBV6-6
j_call: TRBJ1-2
cdr3_length: 16
cdr3_aa: CASSFQQGAGGYGYTF
cdr3_nt: TGTGCCAGCAGTTTCCAACAGGGGGCTGGAGGCTATGGCTACACCTTC

d_call: TRBD1
clone_size: .
v_call: TRBV5-1
j_call: TRBJ1-2
cdr3_length: 14
cdr3_aa: CASSGHRGGYGYTF
cdr3_nt: TGCGCCAGCAGCGGTCACAGGGGCGGCTATGGCTACACCTTC

d_call: .
clone_size: few
v_call: TRBV4-3
j_call: TRBJ2-7
cdr3_length: 14
cdr3_aa: CASSQDRASYEQYF
cdr3_nt: TGCGCCAGCAGCCAGGACAGAGCCTCCTACGAGCAGTACTTC

d_call: .
clone_size: .
v_call: TRBV4-2
j_call: TRBJ2-3
cdr3_length: 14
cdr3_aa: CASSQGDSSDTQYF
cdr3_nt: TGTGCCAGCAGCCAAGGGGATAGTTCAGATACGCAGTATTTT

d_call: TRBD1
clone_size: .
v_call: TRBV7-9
j_call: TRBJ1-2
cdr3_length: 15
cdr3_aa: CASSSRDRGFNGYTF
cdr3_nt: TGTGCCAGCAGCTCAAGGGACAGGGGATTTAATGGCTACACCTTC

d_call: TRBD1
clone_size: .
v_call: TRBV27
j_call: TRBJ1-2
cdr3_length: 15
cdr3_aa: CASSLSPGQGTGYTF
cdr3_nt: TGTGCCAGCAGTTTATCCCCCGGACAGGGAACGGGCTACACCTTC

d_call: TRBD1
clone_size: .
v_call: TRBV7-2
j_call: TRBJ1-5
cdr3_length: 15
cdr3_aa: CASSSDRGNNQPQHF
cdr3_nt: TGTGCCAGCAGCTCAGACAGGGGGAATAATCAGCCCCAGCATTTT

d_call: .
clone_size: .
v_call: TRBV7-2
j_call: TRBJ2-5
cdr3_length: 16
cdr3_aa: CASSLDNLVVQETQYF
cdr3_nt: TGTGCCAGCAGCTTAGATAATTTAGTCGTCCAAGAGACCCAGTACTTC

d_call: TRBD1
clone_size: .
v_call: TRBV20-1
j_call: TRBJ2-5
cdr3_length: 16
cdr3_aa: CSASRGQGVGQETQYF
cdr3_nt: TGCAGTGCTAGTAGAGGACAGGGGGTCGGACAAGAGACCCAGTACTTC

d_call: .
clone_size: few
v_call: TRBV4-1
j_call: TRBJ2-5
cdr3_length: 15
cdr3_aa: CASSQDRRGEETQYF
cdr3_nt: TGCGCCAGCAGCCAAGATAGGAGAGGAGAAGAGACCCAGTACTTC